This TCR beta chain was retrieved from a study of blood T cell repertoires in COVID-19. TCRdb keeps only in-frame clones here, not all; method: immunoSEQ multiplex PCR. This table holds fewer than 500,000 clones, around 87% found once. The TCR comes from a man aged 25 to 40 who had recovered from COVID-19. The material sequenced was PBMCs or T cells enriched from blood (not recorded which).

Written as DNA, the CDR3 is TGTGCCTGGAATCAAGGGGCTGGAAACACCATATATTTT. Amino acids: CAWNQGAGNTIYF. V and J are TRBV30 and TRBJ1-3; D perhaps matches TRBD1 (5 bases). The CDR3 extends over 13 amino acids. Germline CDR1 GTSNPN, CDR2 SVGIG (reference sequence). V dropped 4 bases and J dropped 2 bases, with 9 bases sitting between them.